The sequence of this T cell receptor (beta chain) was determined in a study of blood T cell repertoires in COVID-19. About the study: Sample material is recorded as cDNA or gDNA derived from T cells, B-cell-depleted T cells, or PBMCs.

Original analysis: Reference gene primer amplification gave nucleated cell count estimates. Here immunoSEQ multiplex PCR was the method, and the copy in TCRdb shows in-frame clones only, minus some. V and J calls and clone size come straight from that table; D and trimming were deduced from the DNA. This table has 200,000 to 250,000 clones, 75% to 85% appearing once. Looked up from germline, CDR1 is MNHEY and CDR2 is SVGAGI. This CDR3 spans 14 amino acids. The J segment lost 10 bases and the V segment lost 2 bases, leaving 8 bases of the junction unmatched. The TCR was taken from a woman aged 50 to 60 with acute or convalescent COVID-19. Sequencing was performed on peripheral blood. The V gene is TRBV6-5, the J gene TRBJ1-2, with 9 bases that match TRBD1. CDR3 sequence reads: CASSYVQGTGPYTF. CDR3 DNA: TGTGCCAGCAGTTACGTACAAGGGACAGGGCCCTACACCTTC.